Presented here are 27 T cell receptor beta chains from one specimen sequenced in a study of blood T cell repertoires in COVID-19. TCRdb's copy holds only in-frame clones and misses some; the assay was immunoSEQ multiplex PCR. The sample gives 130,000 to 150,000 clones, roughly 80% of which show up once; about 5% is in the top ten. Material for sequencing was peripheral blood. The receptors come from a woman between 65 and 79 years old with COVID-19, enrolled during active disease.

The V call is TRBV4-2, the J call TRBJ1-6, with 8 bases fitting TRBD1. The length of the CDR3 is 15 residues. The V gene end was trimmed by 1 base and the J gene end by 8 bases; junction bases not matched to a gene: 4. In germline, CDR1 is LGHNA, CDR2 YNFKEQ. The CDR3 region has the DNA TGTGCCAGCAGCCAAGCGACAGGGGAGGATTCACCCCTCCACTTT. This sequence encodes CASSQATGEDSPLHF.

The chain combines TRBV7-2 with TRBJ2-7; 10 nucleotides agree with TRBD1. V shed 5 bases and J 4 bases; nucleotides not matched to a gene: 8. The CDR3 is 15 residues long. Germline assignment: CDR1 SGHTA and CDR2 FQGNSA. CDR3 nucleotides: TGTGCCAGCAGCGAGTGGGACAGGGGACGGTACGAGCAGTACTTC. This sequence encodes CASSEWDRGRYEQYF.

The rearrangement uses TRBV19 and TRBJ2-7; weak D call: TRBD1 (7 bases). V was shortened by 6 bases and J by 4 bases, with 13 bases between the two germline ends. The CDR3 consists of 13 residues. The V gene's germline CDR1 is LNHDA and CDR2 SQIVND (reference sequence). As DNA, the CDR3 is TGTGCCAGTAGCCGCAGGGGGGTTTACGAGCAGTACTTC. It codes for CASSRRGVYEQYF.

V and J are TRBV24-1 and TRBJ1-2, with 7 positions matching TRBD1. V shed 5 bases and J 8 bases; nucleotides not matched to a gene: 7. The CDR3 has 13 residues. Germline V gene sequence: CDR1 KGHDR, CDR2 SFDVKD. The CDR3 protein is CATSGWDRGGYTF. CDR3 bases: TGTGCCACCAGTGGTTGGGACAGAGGAGGCTACACCTTC.

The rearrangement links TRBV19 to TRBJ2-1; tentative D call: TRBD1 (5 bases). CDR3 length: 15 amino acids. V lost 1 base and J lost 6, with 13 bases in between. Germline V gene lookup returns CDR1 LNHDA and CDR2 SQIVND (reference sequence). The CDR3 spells CASSIAAGSANEQFF. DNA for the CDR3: TGTGCCAGTAGTATAGCGGCAGGGTCAGCCAATGAGCAGTTCTTC.

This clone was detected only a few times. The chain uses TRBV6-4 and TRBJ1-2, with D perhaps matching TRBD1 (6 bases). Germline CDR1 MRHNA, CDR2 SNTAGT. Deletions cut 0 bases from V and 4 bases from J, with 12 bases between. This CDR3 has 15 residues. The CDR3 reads CASSDSGQPGYGYTF. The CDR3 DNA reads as TGTGCCAGCAGTGACTCAGGACAGCCAGGCTATGGCTACACCTTC.

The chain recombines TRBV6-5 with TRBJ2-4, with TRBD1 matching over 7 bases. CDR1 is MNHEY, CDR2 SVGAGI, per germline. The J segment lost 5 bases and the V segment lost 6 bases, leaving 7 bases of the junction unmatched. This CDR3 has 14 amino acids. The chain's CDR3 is CASRRGTAENIQYF. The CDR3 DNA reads TGTGCCAGCAGAAGAGGGACAGCAGAAAACATTCAGTACTTC.

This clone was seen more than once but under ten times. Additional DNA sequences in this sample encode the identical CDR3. CDR3 sequence (DNA): TGTGCCAGCAGCTCAAGCGGGGGGACCTATGGCTACACCTTC. Its translation: CASSSSGGTYGYTF. The V call is TRBV7-2, the J call TRBJ1-2, with a tentative D call TRBD1 (5 bases). Trimming shortened V by 4 bases and J by 4 bases, and 13 bases separated the two germline ends. Germline V gene data show CDR1 as SGHTA and CDR2 as FQGNSA. The CDR3 runs 14 residues.

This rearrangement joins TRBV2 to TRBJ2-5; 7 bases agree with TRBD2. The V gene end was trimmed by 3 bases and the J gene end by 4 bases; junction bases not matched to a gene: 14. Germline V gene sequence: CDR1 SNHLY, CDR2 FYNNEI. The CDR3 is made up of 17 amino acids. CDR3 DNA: TGTGCCAGCAGTGACCGAAAAACTAGCGCCCTGGGAGAGACCCAGTACTTC. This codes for CASSDRKTSALGETQYF.

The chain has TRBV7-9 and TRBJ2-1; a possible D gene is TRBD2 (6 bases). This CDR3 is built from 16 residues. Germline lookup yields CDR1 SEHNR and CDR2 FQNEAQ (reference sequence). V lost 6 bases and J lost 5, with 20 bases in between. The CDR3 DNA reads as TGTGCCAGCAGACCCGGCGCGGGGCCTCTTGACAATGAGCAGTTCTTC. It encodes CASRPGAGPLDNEQFF. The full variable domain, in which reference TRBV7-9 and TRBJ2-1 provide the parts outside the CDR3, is DTGVSQNPRHKITKRGQNVTFRCDPISEHNRLYWYRQTLGQGPEFLTYFQNEAQLEKSRLLSDRFSAERPKGSFSTLEIQRTEQGDSAMYLCASRPGAGPLDNEQFFGPGTRLTVL.

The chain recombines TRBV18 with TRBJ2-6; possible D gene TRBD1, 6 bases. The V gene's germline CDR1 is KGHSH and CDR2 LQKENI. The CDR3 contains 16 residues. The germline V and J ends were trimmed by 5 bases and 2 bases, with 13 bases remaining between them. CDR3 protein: CASSLGGAAGANVLTF. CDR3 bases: TGTGCCAGCTCATTAGGGGGAGCTGCTGGGGCCAACGTCCTGACTTTC. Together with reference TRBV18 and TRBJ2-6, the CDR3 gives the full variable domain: NAGVMQNPRHLVRRRGQEARLRCSPMKGHSHVYWYRQLPEEGLKFMVYLQKENIIDESGMPKERFSAEFPKEGPSILRIQQVVRGDSAAYFCASSLGGAAGANVLTFGAGSRLTVL.

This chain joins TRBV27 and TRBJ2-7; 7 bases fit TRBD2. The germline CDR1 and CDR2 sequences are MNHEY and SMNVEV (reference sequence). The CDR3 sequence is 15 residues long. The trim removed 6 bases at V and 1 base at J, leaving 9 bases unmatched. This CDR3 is CASSPLGGVSYEQYF. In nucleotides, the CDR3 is TGTGCCAGCAGCCCCCTGGGGGGGGTTTCCTACGAGCAGTACTTC.

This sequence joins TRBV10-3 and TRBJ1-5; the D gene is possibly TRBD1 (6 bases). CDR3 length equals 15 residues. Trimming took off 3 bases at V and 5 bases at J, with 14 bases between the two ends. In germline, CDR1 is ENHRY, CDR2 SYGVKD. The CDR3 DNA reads TGTGCCATCAGTGATTGGCAGGGGATGCATCAGCCCCAGCATTTT. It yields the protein CAISDWQGMHQPQHF.

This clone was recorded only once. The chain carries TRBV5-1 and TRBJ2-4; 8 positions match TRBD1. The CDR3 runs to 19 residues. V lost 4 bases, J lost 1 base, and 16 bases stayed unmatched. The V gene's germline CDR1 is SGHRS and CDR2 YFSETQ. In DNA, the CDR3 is TGCGCCAGCAGCCGACTCGTCACAGGGGGTGGTTGGGCCAAAAACATTCAGTACTTC. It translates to CASSRLVTGGGWAKNIQYF.

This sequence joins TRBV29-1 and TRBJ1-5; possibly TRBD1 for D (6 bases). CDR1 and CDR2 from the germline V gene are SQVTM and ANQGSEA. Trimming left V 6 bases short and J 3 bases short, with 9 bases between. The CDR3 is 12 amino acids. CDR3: CSVAGANQPQHF. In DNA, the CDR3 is TGCAGCGTAGCGGGGGCCAATCAGCCCCAGCATTTT.

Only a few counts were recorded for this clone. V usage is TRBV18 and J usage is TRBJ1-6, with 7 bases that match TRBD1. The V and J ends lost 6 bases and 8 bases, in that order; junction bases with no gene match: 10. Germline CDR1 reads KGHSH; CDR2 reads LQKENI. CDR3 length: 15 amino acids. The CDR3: CASSPGTALHSPLHF. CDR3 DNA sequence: TGTGCCAGCTCTCCCGGGACAGCACTTCATTCACCCCTCCACTTT.

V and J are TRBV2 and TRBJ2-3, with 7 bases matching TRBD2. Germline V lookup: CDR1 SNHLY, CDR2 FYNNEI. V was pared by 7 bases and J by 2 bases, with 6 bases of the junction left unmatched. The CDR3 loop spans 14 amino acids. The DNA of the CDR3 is TGTGCCAGCACCCTAGCGGCGATCACAGATACGCAGTATTTT. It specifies CASTLAAITDTQYF.

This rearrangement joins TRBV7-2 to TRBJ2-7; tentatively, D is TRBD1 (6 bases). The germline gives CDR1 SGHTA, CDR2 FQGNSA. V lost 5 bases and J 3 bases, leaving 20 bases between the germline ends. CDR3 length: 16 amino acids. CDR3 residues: CASSQKDRRQRYEQYF. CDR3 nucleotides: TGTGCCAGCAGCCAAAAAGACAGGAGACAACGCTACGAGCAGTACTTC.

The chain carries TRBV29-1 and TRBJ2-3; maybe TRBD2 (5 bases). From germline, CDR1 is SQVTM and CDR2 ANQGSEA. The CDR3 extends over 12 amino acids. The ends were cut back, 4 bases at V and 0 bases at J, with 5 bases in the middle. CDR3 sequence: CSVGTSTDTQYF. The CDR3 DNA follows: TGCAGCGTTGGGACTAGCACAGATACGCAGTATTTT.

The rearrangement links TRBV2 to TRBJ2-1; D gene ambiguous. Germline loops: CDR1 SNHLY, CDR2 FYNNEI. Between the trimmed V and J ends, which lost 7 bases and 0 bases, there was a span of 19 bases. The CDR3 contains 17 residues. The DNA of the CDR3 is TGTGCCAGCACCTCTTCCCAGACTCGCAGCTCCTACAATGAGCAGTTCTTC. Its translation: CASTSSQTRSSYNEQFF. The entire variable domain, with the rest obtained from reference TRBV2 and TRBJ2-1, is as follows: EPEVTQTPSHQVTQMGQEVILRCVPISNHLYFYWYRQILGQKVEFLVSFYNNEISEKSEIFDDQFSVERPDGSNFTLKIRSTKLEDSAMYFCASTSSQTRSSYNEQFFGPGTRLTVL.

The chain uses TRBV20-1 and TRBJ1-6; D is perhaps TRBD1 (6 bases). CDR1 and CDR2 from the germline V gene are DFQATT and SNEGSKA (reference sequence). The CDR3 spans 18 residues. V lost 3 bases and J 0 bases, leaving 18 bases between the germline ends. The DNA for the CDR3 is TGCAGTGCTAGTTCCGGGGGGCCTACAGGCTCCTATAATTCACCCCTCCACTTT. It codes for CSASSGGPTGSYNSPLHF.

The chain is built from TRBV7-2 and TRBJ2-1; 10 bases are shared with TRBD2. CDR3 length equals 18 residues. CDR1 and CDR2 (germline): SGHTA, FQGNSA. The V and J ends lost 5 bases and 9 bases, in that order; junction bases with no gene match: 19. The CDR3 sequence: CASSPRPSGGVGGSEQFF. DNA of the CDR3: TGTGCCAGCAGCCCCCGCCCTAGCGGGGGCGTTGGGGGGAGTGAGCAGTTCTTC.

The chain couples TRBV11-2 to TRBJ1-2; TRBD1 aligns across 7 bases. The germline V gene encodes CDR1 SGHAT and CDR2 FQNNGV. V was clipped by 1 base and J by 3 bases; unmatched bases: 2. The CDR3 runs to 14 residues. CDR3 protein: CASSLATGDYGYTF. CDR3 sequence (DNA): TGTGCCAGCAGCTTAGCCACAGGGGACTATGGCTACACCTTC.

CDR3 sequence: CASSLAPTGYEQYF. Here the CDR3 DNA reads TGCGCCAGCAGCTTGGCGCCTACAGGTTACGAGCAGTACTTC. The rearrangement joins TRBV5-1 to TRBJ2-7, with TRBD1 as a possible D gene (5 bases). Trimming pared 0 bases from V and 4 bases from J, leaving 11 bases between. The CDR3 runs 14 residues. Germline V CDR1 and CDR2: SGHRS, YFSETQ.

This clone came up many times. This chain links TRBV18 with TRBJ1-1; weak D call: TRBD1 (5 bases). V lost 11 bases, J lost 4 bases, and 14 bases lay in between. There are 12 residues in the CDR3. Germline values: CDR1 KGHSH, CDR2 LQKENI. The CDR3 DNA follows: TGTGCCGGCAGGGCCGGGGGCACTGAAGCTTTCTTT. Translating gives CAGRAGGTEAFF.

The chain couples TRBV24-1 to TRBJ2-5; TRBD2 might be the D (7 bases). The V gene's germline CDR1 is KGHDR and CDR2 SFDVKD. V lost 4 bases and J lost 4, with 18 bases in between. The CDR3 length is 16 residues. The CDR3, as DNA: TGTGCCACCAGTGACCACGAAGGGGGGGCCCGAGAGACCCAGTACTTC. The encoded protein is CATSDHEGGARETQYF.

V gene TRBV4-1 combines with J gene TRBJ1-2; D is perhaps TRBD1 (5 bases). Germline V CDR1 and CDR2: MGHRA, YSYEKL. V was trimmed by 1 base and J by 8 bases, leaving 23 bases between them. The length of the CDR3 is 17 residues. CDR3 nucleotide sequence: TGCGCCAGCAGCCAAGCGGGCAGGGAAATAACTATGGTAGGCTACACCTTC. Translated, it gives CASSQAGREITMVGYTF.